A selection of T cell receptor beta chains follows, all from one sample in a study of blood T cell repertoires in COVID-19. Here immunoSEQ multiplex PCR was the method, and the copy in TCRdb shows in-frame clones only, minus some. This sample yields approximately 160,000 clones, of which roughly 87% are seen a single time; over 7% belongs to the top ten. The specimen sequenced was PBMCs or T cells enriched from blood (not recorded which). These receptors came from a woman in her forties or fifties who had recovered from COVID-19. Both conserved end residues are trimmed from each CDR3. The order of the fields is V gene, J gene, D gene, CDR3 protein. D genes are given only for firm matches.

TRBV19	TRBJ2-2	TRBD2	ASSKLAENTGELF
TRBV6-1	TRBJ2-5	TRBD1	ASSEDRGETQY
TRBV7-9	TRBJ1-1	-	ASSQYSDTEAF
TRBV19	TRBJ2-7	TRBD1	ASSTPGQGYEQY
TRBV5-4	TRBJ1-3	-	ASTQGGENTIY
TRBV7-2	TRBJ2-1	-	ASSAGMLGQF
TRBV11-2	TRBJ2-5	-	ASSLGGTGNQETQY
TRBV19	TRBJ1-5	TRBD1	ASSIVWRSRGLQPQH
TRBV5-6	TRBJ1-2	TRBD1	ASSQTGVLGYGYT
TRBV7-3	TRBJ2-1	TRBD2	ASSLGLAGVDEQF
TRBV24-1	TRBJ2-3	TRBD2	ATSRLAGGLDTQY
TRBV2	TRBJ2-2	-	ASSSQGRNTGELF
TRBV14	TRBJ2-3	TRBD1	ASSPAGTGPNPFSTDTQY
TRBV30	TRBJ2-3	TRBD1	AWNKGQATTDTQY
TRBV30	TRBJ1-3	-	AWSRGSGNTIY
TRBV5-8	TRBJ2-5	-	ASSLGRGTAFFQETQY
TRBV6-5	TRBJ2-3	TRBD2	ASTPSGGANTQY
TRBV18	TRBJ1-3	-	ASSPGTGRTGNTIY
TRBV29-1	TRBJ2-1	-	SARGTHEQF
TRBV6-5	TRBJ1-1	-	ASSRGGHETHEAF
TRBV4-1	TRBJ2-1	TRBD1	ASSLRDSNPNEQF
TRBV2	TRBJ2-7	-	ASRPHGGNEQY
TRBV30	TRBJ1-1	-	AWRYPDRNTEAF
TRBV7-2	TRBJ2-3	TRBD2	ASSLAVSGGGITDTQY
TRBV30	TRBJ1-4	TRBD1	AWSRDSRNEKLF
TRBV28	TRBJ1-1	TRBD1	ASSRIVGTGDTEAF
TRBV7-8	TRBJ2-3	TRBD2	ASSLIRLAGSTDTQY
TRBV29-1	TRBJ2-2	TRBD1	SVDPGTGGTGELF
TRBV6-5	TRBJ1-5	TRBD1	ASRDRGENQPQH
TRBV9	TRBJ1-1	-	ASSSVGVPTDMNTEAF
TRBV19	TRBJ2-3	-	ASSILRSDTDTQY
TRBV4-2	TRBJ2-7	TRBD1	ASSQQTGGTTEQY
TRBV24-1	TRBJ2-7	-	ATSDSWGGQY
TRBV29-1	TRBJ1-1	-	SVDYAF
TRBV9	TRBJ2-2	-	ASSQTVNTGELF
TRBV19	TRBJ1-4	-	ASSPLGAGATNEKLF
TRBV7-9	TRBJ2-3	-	ASSEQATTDTQY
TRBV7-8	TRBJ2-7	-	ASSLRASAGTLTGTWGYEQY
TRBV11-3	TRBJ2-3	TRBD2	ASSPGGAGGPTDTQY
TRBV10-1	TRBJ1-1	-	ASNILPRGEAF
TRBV29-1	TRBJ1-2	-	SVERIAVGYGYT